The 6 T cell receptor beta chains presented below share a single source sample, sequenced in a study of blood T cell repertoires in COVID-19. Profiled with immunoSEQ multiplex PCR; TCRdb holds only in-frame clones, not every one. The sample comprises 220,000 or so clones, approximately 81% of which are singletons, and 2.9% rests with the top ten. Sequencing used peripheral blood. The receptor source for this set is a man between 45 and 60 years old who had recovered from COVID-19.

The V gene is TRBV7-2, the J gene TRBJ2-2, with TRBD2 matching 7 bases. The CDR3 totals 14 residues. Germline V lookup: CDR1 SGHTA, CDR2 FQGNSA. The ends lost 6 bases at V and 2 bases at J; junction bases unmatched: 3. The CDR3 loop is CASRAGYNTGELFF. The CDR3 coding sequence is TGTGCCAGCAGAGCGGGATACAACACCGGGGAGCTGTTTTTT.

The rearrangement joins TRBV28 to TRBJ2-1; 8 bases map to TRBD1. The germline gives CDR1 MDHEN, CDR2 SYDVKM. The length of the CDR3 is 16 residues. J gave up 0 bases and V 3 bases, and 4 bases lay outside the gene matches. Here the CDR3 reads CASSFSTGGSYNEQFF. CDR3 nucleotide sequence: TGTGCCAGCAGTTTTAGTACAGGGGGCTCCTACAATGAGCAGTTCTTC.

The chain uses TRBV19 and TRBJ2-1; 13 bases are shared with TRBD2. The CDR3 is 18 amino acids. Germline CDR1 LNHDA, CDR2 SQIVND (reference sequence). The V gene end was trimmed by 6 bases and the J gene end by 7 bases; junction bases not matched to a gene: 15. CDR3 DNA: TGTGCCAGTAGGCGTTCTCGTACTAGCGGGAGGGTCGGTAATGAGCAGTTCTTC. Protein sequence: CASRRSRTSGRVGNEQFF.

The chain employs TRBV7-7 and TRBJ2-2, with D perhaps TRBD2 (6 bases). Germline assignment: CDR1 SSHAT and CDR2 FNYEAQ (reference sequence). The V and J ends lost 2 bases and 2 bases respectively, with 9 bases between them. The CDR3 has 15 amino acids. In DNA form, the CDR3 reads TGTGCCAGCAGCTTATCCGGGACTAACACCGGGGAGCTGTTTTTT. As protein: CASSLSGTNTGELFF.

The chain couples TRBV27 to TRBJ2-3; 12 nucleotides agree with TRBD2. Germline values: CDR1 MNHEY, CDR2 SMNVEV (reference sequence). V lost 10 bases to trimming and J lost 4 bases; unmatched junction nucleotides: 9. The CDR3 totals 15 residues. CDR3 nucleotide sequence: TGTGCCACCAAACTTCTAGCGGGAGGGGCAGATACGCAGTATTTT. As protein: CATKLLAGGADTQYF.

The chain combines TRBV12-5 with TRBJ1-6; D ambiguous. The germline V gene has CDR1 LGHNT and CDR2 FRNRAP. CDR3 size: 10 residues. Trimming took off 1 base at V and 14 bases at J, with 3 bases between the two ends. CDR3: CASGLDTLHF. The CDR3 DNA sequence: TGTGCTAGTGGTTTGGACACCCTCCACTTT. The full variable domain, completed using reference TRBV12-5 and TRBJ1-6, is DARVTQTPRHKVTEMGQEVTMRCQPILGHNTVFWYRQTMMQGLELLAYFRNRAPLDDSGMPKDRFSAEMPDATLATLKIQPSEPRDSAVYFCASGLDTLHFGNGTRLTVT.